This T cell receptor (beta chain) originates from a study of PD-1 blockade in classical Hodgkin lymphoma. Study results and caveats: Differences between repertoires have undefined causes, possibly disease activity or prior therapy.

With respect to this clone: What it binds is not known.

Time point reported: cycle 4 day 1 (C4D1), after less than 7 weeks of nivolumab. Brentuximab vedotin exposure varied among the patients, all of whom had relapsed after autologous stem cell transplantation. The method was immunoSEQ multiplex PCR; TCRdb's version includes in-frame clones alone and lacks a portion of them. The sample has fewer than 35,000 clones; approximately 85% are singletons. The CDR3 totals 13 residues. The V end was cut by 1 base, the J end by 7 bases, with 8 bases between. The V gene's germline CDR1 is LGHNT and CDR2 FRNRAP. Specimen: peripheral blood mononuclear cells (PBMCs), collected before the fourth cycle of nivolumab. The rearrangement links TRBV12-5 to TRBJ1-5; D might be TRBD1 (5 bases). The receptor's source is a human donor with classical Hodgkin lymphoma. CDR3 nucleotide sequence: TGTGCTAGTGGTTTGGGGGGCGGACAGCCCCAGCATTTT. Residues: CASGLGGGQPQHF.